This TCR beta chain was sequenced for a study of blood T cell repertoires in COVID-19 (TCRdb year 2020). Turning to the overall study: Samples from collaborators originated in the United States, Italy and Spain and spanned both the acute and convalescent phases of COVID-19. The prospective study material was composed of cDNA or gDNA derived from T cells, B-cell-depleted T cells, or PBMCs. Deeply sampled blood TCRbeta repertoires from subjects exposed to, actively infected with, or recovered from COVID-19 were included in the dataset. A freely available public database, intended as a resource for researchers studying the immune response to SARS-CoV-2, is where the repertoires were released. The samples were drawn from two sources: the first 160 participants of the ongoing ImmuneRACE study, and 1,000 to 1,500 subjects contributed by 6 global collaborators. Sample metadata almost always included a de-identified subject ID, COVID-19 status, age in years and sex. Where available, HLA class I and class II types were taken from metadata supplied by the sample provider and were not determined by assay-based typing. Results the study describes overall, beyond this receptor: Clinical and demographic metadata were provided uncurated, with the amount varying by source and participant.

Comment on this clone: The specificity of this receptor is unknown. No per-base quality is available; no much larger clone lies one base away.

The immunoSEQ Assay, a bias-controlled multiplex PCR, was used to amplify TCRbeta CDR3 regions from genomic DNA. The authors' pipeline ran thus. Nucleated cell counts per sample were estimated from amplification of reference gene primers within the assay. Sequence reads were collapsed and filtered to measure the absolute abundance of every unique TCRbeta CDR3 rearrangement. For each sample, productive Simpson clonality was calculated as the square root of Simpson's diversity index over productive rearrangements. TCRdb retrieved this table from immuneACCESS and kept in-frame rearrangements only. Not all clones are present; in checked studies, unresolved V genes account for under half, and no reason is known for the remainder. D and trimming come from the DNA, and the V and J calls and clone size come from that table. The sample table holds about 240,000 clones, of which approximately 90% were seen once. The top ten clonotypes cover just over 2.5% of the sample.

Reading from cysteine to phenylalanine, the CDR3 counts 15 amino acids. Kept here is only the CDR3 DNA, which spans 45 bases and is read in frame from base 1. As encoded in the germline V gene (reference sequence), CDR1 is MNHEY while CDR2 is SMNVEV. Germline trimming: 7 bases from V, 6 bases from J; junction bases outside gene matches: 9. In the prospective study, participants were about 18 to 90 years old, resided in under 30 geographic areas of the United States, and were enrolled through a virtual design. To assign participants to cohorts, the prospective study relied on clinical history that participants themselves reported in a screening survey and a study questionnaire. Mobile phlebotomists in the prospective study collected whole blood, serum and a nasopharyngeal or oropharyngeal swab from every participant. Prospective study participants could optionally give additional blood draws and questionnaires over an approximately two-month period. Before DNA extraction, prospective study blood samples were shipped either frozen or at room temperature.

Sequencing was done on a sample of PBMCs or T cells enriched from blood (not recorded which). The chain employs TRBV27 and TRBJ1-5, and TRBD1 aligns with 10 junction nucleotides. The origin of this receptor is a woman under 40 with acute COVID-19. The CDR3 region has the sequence CASIRDRGTTQPQHF. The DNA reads TGTGCCAGCATCAGGGACAGGGGAACTACTCAGCCCCAGCATTTT.